Presented here are 25 T cell receptor beta chains from one specimen sequenced in a study of molecular identifiers for immune sequencing clone quantification. TCRdb analysed the PCR reads with MiXCR anew, one entry per CDR3 protein. The sample consists of nearly 650,000 distinct CDR3 sequences, less than 30% of them appearing once. Sequencing input: naive CD8+ T cells from blood, with Jurkat cell RNA spiked in. Subset here: FACS-sorted CD8+CD4-CCR7+CD45RA+ naive T cells. These receptor sequences come from a human donor in good health. Some libraries in this study had Jurkat cell RNA spiked in.

In this sample, this clonotype turned up many times. V is TRBV7-9 and J is TRBJ2-5; 7 nucleotides match TRBD1. The CDR3 is 17 amino acids. Germline V gene sequence: CDR1 SEHNR, CDR2 FQNEAQ (reference sequence). Trimming at V came to 5 bases and at J to 3 bases, leaving 15 bases not matched to a gene. The CDR3 here is CASSPPLDRVDKETQYF. As DNA, the CDR3 is TGTGCCAGCAGCCCGCCTCTCGACAGGGTCGACAAAGAGACCCAGTACTTC.

This clonotype showed up many times. The rearrangement joins TRBV7-9 to TRBJ2-7, with 7 positions matching TRBD2. Germline V gene sequence: CDR1 SEHNR, CDR2 FQNEAQ (reference sequence). Trimming cost V 2 bases and J 9 bases; bases outside gene matches: 16. The CDR3 contains 16 residues. This CDR3 is CASSLIPEGTTVGQYF. CDR3 in DNA: TGTGCCAGCAGCTTAATCCCGGAGGGGACTACCGTTGGGCAGTACTTC. The complete variable domain, with remaining parts taken from reference TRBV7-9 and TRBJ2-7, reads DTGVSQNPRHKITKRGQNVTFRCDPISEHNRLYWYRQTLGQGPEFLTYFQNEAQLEKSRLLSDRFSAERPKGSFSTLEIQRTEQGDSAMYLCASSLIPEGTTVGQYFGPGTRLTVT.

In nucleotides, the CDR3 is TGTGCCAGCAGAGGGGGGGCAGGGGCCTTCGGGGAGCTGTTTTTT. It codes for CASRGGAGAFGELFF. The chain uses TRBV2 and TRBJ2-2; a possible D gene is TRBD2 (7 bases). The CDR3 is 15 amino acids. The V end was cut by 6 bases, the J end by 7 bases, with 18 bases between. Germline assignment: CDR1 SNHLY and CDR2 FYNNEI.

A single count supports this clonotype. This sequence joins TRBV29-1 and TRBJ2-7; tentatively, D is TRBD2 (6 bases). V gave up 2 bases and J gave up 0 bases, with 14 bases separating them. This CDR3 spans 15 amino acids. In germline, CDR1 is SQVTM, CDR2 ANQGSEA. The DNA for the CDR3 is TGCAGCGTTGAATATGTAGCGGAGAGCTCCTACGAGCAGTACTTC. Residues: CSVEYVAESSYEQYF.

Note on this clonotype: Being one base from a much bigger clone, this may be a read error. The chain carries TRBV24-1 and TRBJ2-3, with TRBD2 matching over 10 bases. Germline CDR1 is KGHDR and CDR2 is SFDVKD. The CDR3 length is 19 residues. CDR3 residues: CAASDLSEREGPRTDTQYF. CDR3 nucleotide sequence: TGTGCCGCCAGTGATTTGTCCGAGCGGGAGGGGCCCAGGACAGATACGCAGTATTTT.

About this clonotype itself: A read error is possible here, since a much larger clone lies one base away. V gene TRBV6-2 or TRBV6-3 combines with J gene TRBJ1-5; D is unresolved. The V gene's germline CDR1 is MNHEY and CDR2 SVGEGT. The CDR3 loop spans 14 amino acids. This CDR3 reads CASSRTFSNQLQHF. Written as DNA, the CDR3 is TGTGCCAGCAGCCGGACCTTTAGCAATCAGCTCCAGCATTTT.

This clonotype was detected only a few times. The chain combines TRBV27 with TRBJ2-1; 9 nucleotides align to TRBD2. The V segment lost 5 bases and the J segment 1 base; nucleotides outside the gene matches: 12. Per germline, CDR1 MNHEY and CDR2 SMNVEV (reference sequence). The CDR3 sequence is 18 residues long. This chain's CDR3 is CASSPLTSGGRSYNEQFF. CDR3 sequence (DNA): TGTGCCAGCAGTCCTCTAACAAGCGGGGGGCGGTCCTACAATGAGCAGTTCTTC.

As to this clonotype: A much larger clone differs by one base, so this may be a read error. This chain links TRBV10-2 with TRBJ2-5; the D gene is possibly TRBD2 (6 bases). The V and J ends lost 8 bases and 3 bases respectively, with 16 bases between them. CDR1 and CDR2 (germline): WSHSY, SAAADI. The CDR3 contains 14 residues. The CDR3, as DNA: TGCGCCAGCTCGGCTAGCGTGGGTAAAGAGACCCAGTACTTC. Protein: CASSASVGKETQYF.

Details on this clonotype: A much more abundant neighbour one base away suggests this may be a read error. The rearrangement joins TRBV14 to TRBJ2-7, with 7 bases matching TRBD1. Germline V lookup: CDR1 SGHDN, CDR2 FVKESK. CDR3 length: 15 amino acids. The CDR3: CASSQDETGYYEQCF. CDR3 bases: TGTGCCAGCAGCCAAGATGAGACAGGGTACTACGAGCAGTGCTTC.

A note on this clonotype: A much more abundant neighbour one base away suggests this may be a read error. The rearrangement links TRBV20-1 to TRBJ2-3; D remains ambiguous. Trimming shortened V by 5 bases and J by 8 bases, and 14 bases separated the two germline ends. The CDR3 has 12 amino acids. Germline V gene data show CDR1 as DFQATT and CDR2 as SNEGSKA (reference sequence). Here the CDR3 DNA reads TGCAGTGCTCCCGTTTGGGCAGGTACGCAGTATTTT. Residues: CSAPVWAGTQYF.

A few counts support this clonotype. V and J are TRBV6-2 or TRBV6-3 and TRBJ2-3, with D possibly TRBD2 on 7 matching bases. This CDR3 spans 15 amino acids. Trimming cost V 0 bases and J 5 bases, with 12 bases left between them. Germline CDR1 reads MNHEY; CDR2 reads SVGEGT. This chain's CDR3 is CASSYSMGGRDTQYF. The CDR3 DNA reads TGTGCCAGCAGTTACTCGATGGGGGGGCGAGATACGCAGTATTTT.

This clonotype came up many times. V and J are TRBV7-9 and TRBJ1-1; D perhaps matches TRBD1 (6 bases). The CDR3 length is 16 residues. V lost 4 bases, J lost 4 bases, and 19 bases lay in between. Germline V CDR1 and CDR2: SEHNR, FQNEAQ (reference sequence). CDR3 residues: CASSSGQTGVRTEAFF. The CDR3 DNA follows: TGTGCCAGCAGCTCCGGACAGACGGGCGTCCGCACTGAAGCTTTCTTT.

This clonotype appeared many times. The junction does not match germline at one end; this may be a read error. The rearrangement joins TRBV29-1 to TRBJ2-1; D perhaps matches TRBD2 (6 bases). This CDR3 comprises 14 residues. From germline, CDR1 is SQVTM and CDR2 ANQGSEA. The CDR3 loop is CSVVQAGIYIEQFF. The DNA of the CDR3 is TGCAGCGTTGTGCAAGCGGGTATCTACATTGAGCAGTTCTTC.

Note on this clonotype: With a much larger clone just one base away, this may be a read error. The CDR3 region is CASSVVSGGPNTVELFF. CDR3 nucleotide sequence: TGTGCCAGCAGCGTAGTAAGCGGGGGGCCGAACACCGTGGAGCTGTTTTTT. The V and J genes are TRBV9 and TRBJ2-2; 9 nucleotides agree with TRBD2. The CDR3 spans 17 residues. The germline V gene has CDR1 SGDLS and CDR2 YYNGEE.

This clonotype was detected many times. J is TRBJ2-7 and V is TRBV12-3 or TRBV12-4; D possibly uses TRBD1 or TRBD2 (5 bases each). The CDR3 extends over 14 amino acids. V lost 2 bases to trimming and J lost 2 bases, with 10 bases between them. The CDR3 spells CASSLPGAPYEQYF. The DNA of the CDR3 is TGTGCCAGCAGTTTACCCGGGGCTCCCTACGAGCAGTACTTC.

This clonotype was detected a few times. The chain recombines TRBV12-3 or TRBV12-4 with TRBJ1-1, with 7 nucleotides matching TRBD1. This CDR3 contains 12 residues. The V segment lost 10 bases and the J segment 2 bases; nucleotides outside the gene matches: 4. Here the CDR3 DNA reads TGTGCCACTGACAGGGATAACACTGAAGCTTTCTTT. The encoded protein is CATDRDNTEAFF.

Ten or more counts support this clonotype. The chain combines TRBV5-6 with TRBJ1-1; TRBD1 might be the D (6 bases). Deletions cut 4 bases from V and 0 bases from J, with 22 bases between. The CDR3 spans 18 residues. Germline CDR1 and CDR2: SGHDT and YYEEEE. Here the CDR3 DNA reads TGTGCCAGCAGCCAACTAACAGGGCAGTTGAAAATGAACACTGAAGCTTTCTTT. Translation gives CASSQLTGQLKMNTEAFF.

In this sample, this clonotype turned up a few times. The rearrangement uses TRBV11-3 and TRBJ2-3; 7 bases are a match to TRBD2. Trimming took 4 bases from V and 4 from J; bases not matched to a gene: 11. CDR3 length: 16 amino acids. From germline, CDR1 is SGHNT and CDR2 YENEEA. CDR3 nucleotides: TGTGCCAGCAGCTCCGGGACTACACCGGTCGCAGATACGCAGTATTTT. Amino acid sequence: CASSSGTTPVADTQYF.

The CDR3, as DNA: TGTGCCAGCAGCTCGAGGATTTCCTACGAGCAGTACTTC. Translation: CASSSRISYEQYF. The J gene is TRBJ2-7, the V gene TRBV5-6; D is uncertain. The CDR3 runs to 13 residues. Germline V lookup: CDR1 SGHDT, CDR2 YYEEEE. Trimming took off 3 bases at V and 1 base at J, with 8 bases between the two ends.

This clonotype was recorded a few times. The CDR3 DNA reads as TGTGCCAGCAGCTCCGGGACAGCCAATGAGCAGTTCTTC. Translated: CASSSGTANEQFF. This chain joins TRBV6-2 or TRBV6-3 and TRBJ2-1; 7 positions agree with TRBD1. The germline CDR1 and CDR2 sequences are MNHEY and SVGEGT. There are 13 residues in the CDR3. Trimming cost V 6 bases and J 6 bases; bases outside gene matches: 5.

The chain carries TRBV2 and TRBJ1-2, with D perhaps matching TRBD1 (6 bases). The CDR3 is 13 residues long. Germline assignment: CDR1 SNHLY and CDR2 FYNNEI. The V end lost 4 bases, the J end lost 4 bases, and 10 bases lay between the germline ends. CDR3 residues: CASSVQGFYGYTF. Here the CDR3 DNA reads TGTGCCAGCAGTGTACAGGGTTTCTATGGCTACACCTTC.

This clonotype was detected a few times. V gene TRBV4-3 combines with J gene TRBJ2-7, with a possible D match to TRBD1 (6 bases). V was pared by 2 bases and J by 1 base, with 12 bases between. There are 15 residues in the CDR3. Germline CDR1 is LGHNA and CDR2 is YSLEER. The CDR3 spells CASSQLTGQSYEQYF. In DNA form, the CDR3 reads TGCGCCAGCAGCCAATTAACCGGACAGTCCTACGAGCAGTACTTC.

As regards this clonotype: Given a much more abundant clone one base away, this may be a read error. The chain combines TRBV24-1 with TRBJ2-2; D remains unclear. CDR1 KGHDR and CDR2 SFDVKD come from the germline V gene. Trimming removed 4 bases at V and 7 bases at J, with 9 bases between. This CDR3 contains 13 residues. The CDR3 reads CATSDRHDGELFF. CDR3 sequence (DNA): TGTGCCACCAGTGACCGTCACGACGGGGAGCTGTTTTTT.

At least ten counts were recorded for this clonotype. The chain carries TRBV5-1 and TRBJ1-1; tentatively, D is TRBD1 (6 bases). The CDR3 has 14 residues. V lost 0 bases and J lost 11, with 17 bases in between. Germline CDR1 reads SGHRS; CDR2 reads YFSETQ. The CDR3 protein is CASSLADRSTLAFF. CDR3 nucleotides: TGCGCCAGCAGCTTGGCCGACAGGTCGACTTTGGCTTTCTTT.

The chain is built from TRBV11-2 and TRBJ2-7; 7 nucleotides match TRBD1. With V trimmed by 5 bases and J by 5 bases, 9 bases remained unmatched. The CDR3 contains 14 residues. Germline-derived CDR1 and CDR2 are SGHAT and FQNNGV. Written as DNA, the CDR3 is TGTGCCAGCAGCATATCGACAGGGTTCGACGAGCAGTACTTC. It specifies CASSISTGFDEQYF.